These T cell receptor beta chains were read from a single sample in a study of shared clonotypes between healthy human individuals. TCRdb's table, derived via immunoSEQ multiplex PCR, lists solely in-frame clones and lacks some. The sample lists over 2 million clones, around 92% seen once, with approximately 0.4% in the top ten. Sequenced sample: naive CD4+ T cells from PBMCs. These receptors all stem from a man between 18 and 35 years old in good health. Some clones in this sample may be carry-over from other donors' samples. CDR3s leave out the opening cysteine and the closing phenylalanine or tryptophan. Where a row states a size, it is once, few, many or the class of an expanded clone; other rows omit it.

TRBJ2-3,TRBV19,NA,ASSRAESTDTQY
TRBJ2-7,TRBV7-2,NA,ASSPPAGGPRYEQY
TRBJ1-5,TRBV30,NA,AWSVGSYNNQPQH
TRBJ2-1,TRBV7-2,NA,ASSLMSTSGRAGNEQF
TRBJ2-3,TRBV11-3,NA,ASSFYSDTQY
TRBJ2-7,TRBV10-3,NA,AISDPGQTYEQY
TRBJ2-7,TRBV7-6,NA,ASSPSTGSPSYEQY
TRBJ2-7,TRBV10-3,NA,AISSFEEQY
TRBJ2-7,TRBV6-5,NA,ASSYKTGWSEQY
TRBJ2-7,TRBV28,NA,ASSLPGPGGYEQY
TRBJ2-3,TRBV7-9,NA,VGGGSYTDTQY
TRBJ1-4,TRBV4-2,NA,ASSPRPGEKLF
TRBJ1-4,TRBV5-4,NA,ASSWLGISATNEKLF
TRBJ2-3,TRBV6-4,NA,ASSAGGRGDTQY
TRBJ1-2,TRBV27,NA,ASSFPGGGYT
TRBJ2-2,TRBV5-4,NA,ASSAGDRGFTGELF
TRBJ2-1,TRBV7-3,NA,ASSPRASSYNEQF
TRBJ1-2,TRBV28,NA,ASSFGTATNYGYT
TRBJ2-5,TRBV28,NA,ASRTGLAGGQETQY
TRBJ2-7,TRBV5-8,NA,ASSSRGAAYEQY
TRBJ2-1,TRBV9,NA,ASSVRDRGYNEQF
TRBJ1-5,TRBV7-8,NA,ASSLVRGQNQPQH
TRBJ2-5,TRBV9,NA,ASSPRRGDPGETQY
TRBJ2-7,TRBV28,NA,ASSTPGQGSLEQY
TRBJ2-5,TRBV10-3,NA,AISEGRGGGETQY
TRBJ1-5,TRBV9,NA,ASTKGGSSNQPQH
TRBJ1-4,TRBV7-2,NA,ASSPQTGIGEKLF
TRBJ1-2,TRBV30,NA,ACEGGTALYGYT
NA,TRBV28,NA,ASSPLALSSYEQY
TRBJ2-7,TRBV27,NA,ATHGTARSEQY
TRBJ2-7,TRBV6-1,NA,ASSLTGSYEQY
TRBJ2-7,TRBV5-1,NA,ASSWTGTSLATRVEQY
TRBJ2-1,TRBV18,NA,ASSPFGGYSYNEQF
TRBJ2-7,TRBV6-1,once,ASSLGVGYEQY
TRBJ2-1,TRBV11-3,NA,ASSLGGLAGPVF
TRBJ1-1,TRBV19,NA,ASTRMGATEAF
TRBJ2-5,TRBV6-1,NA,ASTLDRAQETQY
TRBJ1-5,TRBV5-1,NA,ASSPGPEQQPQH
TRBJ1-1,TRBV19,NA,ASSIVGTMNTEAF
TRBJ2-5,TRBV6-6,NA,ASNTRISETQY
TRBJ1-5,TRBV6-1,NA,ASSEQGQGLGQPQH
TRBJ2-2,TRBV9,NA,ASSAAYSANTGELF
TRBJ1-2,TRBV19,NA,ASSITAGGNYGYT
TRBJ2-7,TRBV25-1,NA,ASSSTGEGEQY
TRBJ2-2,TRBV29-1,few,SVAGTGELF
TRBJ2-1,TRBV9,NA,ASSVVGVARRNEQF
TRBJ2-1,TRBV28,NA,ASSETGGAHNNEQF
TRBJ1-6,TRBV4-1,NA,ASSQSLDRQLWNSPLH
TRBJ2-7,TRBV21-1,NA,ASPAGTGGYEQY
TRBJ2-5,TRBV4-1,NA,ASSLDGRETQY
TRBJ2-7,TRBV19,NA,ASSTNGYEQY
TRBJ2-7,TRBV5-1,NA,ASSQSYEQY